These 22 T cell receptor beta chains share one sample of origin, sequenced in a study of early T cells in non-severe SARS-CoV-2 infection (dated by TCRdb to about 2021). The library was generated by 5' RACE. Sequenced using a NextSeq 500. TCRdb handled the public reads itself, with Q25 trimming in fastp and clone calling in MiXCR, and kept productive beta chains. Records with the same CDR3 protein are collapsed into one entry carrying the most frequent genes and DNA. This sample gives tens of thousands of distinct CDR3 sequences in total; 10% to 15% of them show up just once. Approximately 6.4% of the sample goes to the ten largest clones. Sequenced: whole blood. The origin of the receptors is an adult who was a healthcare worker with PCR-confirmed SARS-CoV-2 infection or an uninfected control (not recorded which).

This clonotype has ten or more counts. The rearrangement joins TRBV6-6 to TRBJ2-3, with no clear D. Germline values: CDR1 MNHNY, CDR2 SVGAGI (reference sequence). The V gene lost 0 bases and the J gene lost 4 bases, with 8 bases spanning the gap. The CDR3 extends over 14 amino acids. In DNA form, the CDR3 reads TGTGCCAGCAGTTACTCGATCTTCTCAGATACGCAGTATTTT. Its protein is CASSYSIFSDTQYF.

This clonotype was seen many times. The J gene is TRBJ2-7, the V gene TRBV19, with D maybe TRBD2 (6 bases). CDR1 is LNHDA and CDR2 is SQIVND in the germline V gene (reference sequence). The CDR3 has 15 residues. Trimming cost V 2 bases and J 0 bases, with 11 bases left between them. For the CDR3, the DNA is TGTGCCAGTAGTATAAATGGAGGGAGCTCCTACGAGCAGTACTTC. This gives the protein CASSINGGSSYEQYF. Based on the CDR3 plus reference TRBV19 and TRBJ2-7, the full variable domain is DGGITQSPKYLFRKEGQNVTLSCEQNLNHDAMYWYRQDPGQGLRLIYYSQIVNDFQKGDIAEGYSVSREKKESFPLTVTSAQKNPTAFYLCASSINGGSSYEQYFGPGTRLTVT.

At least ten counts were recorded for this clonotype. This rearrangement joins TRBV3-1 to TRBJ2-6, with D perhaps matching TRBD1 (5 bases). The CDR3 sequence is 16 residues long. Germline CDR1 LGHDT, CDR2 YNNKEL (reference sequence). Trimming removed 0 bases from V and 8 bases from J, with 14 bases in between. CDR3 DNA sequence: TGTGCCAGCAGCCAAGAACCCAGGGTCAATTCCAACGTCCTGACTTTC. Protein: CASSQEPRVNSNVLTF.

In its sample, this clonotype was seen many times. The rearrangement joins TRBV12-3 or TRBV12-4 to TRBJ2-1; D is uncertain. V lost 6 bases and J lost 4, with 10 bases in between. There are 13 residues in the CDR3. The CDR3 protein is CASSPARYNEQFF. CDR3 DNA sequence: TGTGCCAGCAGCCCCGCGAGGTACAATGAGCAGTTCTTC.

The DNA for the CDR3 is TGTGCCAGCAGCCCCTCTGCGGGGGGCCGGACAGATACGCAGTATTTT. Translating it yields CASSPSAGGRTDTQYF. The J gene is TRBJ2-3, the V gene TRBV7-6; 8 nucleotides match TRBD2. V shed 5 bases, J shed 3 bases, and the junction held 10 bases outside the gene matches. This CDR3 is 16 amino acids long. CDR1 and CDR2 (germline): SGHVS, FNYEAQ. The variable domain in full, with the rest retrieved from reference TRBV7-6 and TRBJ2-3, is GAGVSQSPRYKVTKRGQDVALRCDPISGHVSLYWYRQALGQGPEFLTYFNYEAQQDKSGLPNDRFSAERPEGSISTLTIQRTEQRDSAMYRCASSPSAGGRTDTQYFGPGTRLTVL.

The chain uses TRBV7-9 and TRBJ2-1, with 9 positions matching TRBD2. Losses at the gene ends were 5 bases for V and 4 bases for J; bases not matched to a gene: 12. There are 17 residues in the CDR3. Germline V lookup: CDR1 SEHNR, CDR2 FQNEAQ (reference sequence). Written as DNA, the CDR3 is TGTGCCAGCAGCCCCCGGACTAGCGAGGGGGAGTACAATGAGCAGTTCTTC. Translation: CASSPRTSEGEYNEQFF.

A remark on this clonotype: Possible read error: a much larger clone is one base away. The V gene is TRBV7-9, the J gene TRBJ1-1; D not certain. The CDR3 covers 14 residues. The germline V gene encodes CDR1 SEHNR and CDR2 FQNEAQ (reference sequence). The DNA of the CDR3 is TGTGTCAGCAGCTTCATGTCGGGCTACACTGAAGCTTTCTTT. Its protein is CVSSFMSGYTEAFF.

This clonotype rates as medium-sized. At one end, the junction sequence differs from germline, possibly due to a read error. This rearrangement joins TRBV6-5 to TRBJ1-1; 7 bases are a match to TRBD1. The CDR3 extends over 12 amino acids. Germline-derived CDR1 and CDR2 are MNHEY and SVGAGI. For the CDR3, the DNA is TGCGCCAGCAGAACAGGGGACACTGAAGCTTTCTTT. Translated, it gives CASRTGDTEAFF.

The V and J genes are TRBV20-1 and TRBJ1-5; tentatively, D is TRBD1 (5 bases). Trimming cost V 3 bases and J 0 bases, with 21 bases left between them. This CDR3 region has 18 residues. CDR1 and CDR2 from the germline V gene are DFQATT and SNEGSKA (reference sequence). The CDR3: CSASLAIKGQGSNQPQHF. Written as DNA, the CDR3 is TGCAGTGCTAGTTTAGCAATAAAAGGTCAGGGTAGCAATCAGCCCCAGCATTTT.

The chain combines TRBV6-5 with TRBJ2-7, with 8 positions matching TRBD2. There are 14 residues in the CDR3. J lost 2 bases, V lost 8 bases, and 8 bases had no gene match. Germline assignment: CDR1 MNHEY and CDR2 SVGAGI. CDR3 protein: CASAKRGQTYEQYF. CDR3 nucleotide sequence: TGTGCCAGCGCAAAGCGGGGGCAAACCTACGAGCAGTACTTC.

This clonotype was seen many times. V gene TRBV14 combines with J gene TRBJ2-5; D tentatively reads TRBD1 or TRBD2 (5 bases each). The V end lost 1 base, the J end lost 7 bases, and 19 bases lay between the germline ends. Germline V gives CDR1 SGHDN, CDR2 FVKESK. CDR3 length: 16 amino acids. This CDR3 is CASSQADPGTDRTQYF. The CDR3 DNA is TGTGCCAGCAGCCAAGCGGACCCAGGGACGGATCGGACCCAGTACTTC.

This sequence joins TRBV29-1 and TRBJ2-1; 13 nucleotides line up with TRBD2. Germline lookup yields CDR1 SQVTM and CDR2 ANQGSEA. J lost 10 bases, V lost 7 bases, and 7 bases had no gene match. The CDR3 consists of 13 residues. Written as DNA, the CDR3 is TGCAGCGCTGGACTAGCGGGAGTGAGCGAGCAGTTCTTC. It encodes CSAGLAGVSEQFF.

This chain joins TRBV12-3 or TRBV12-4 and TRBJ2-5; weak D call: TRBD2 (8 bases). CDR3 size: 16 residues. Trimming removed 6 bases from V and 5 bases from J, with 22 bases in between. In nucleotides, the CDR3 is TGTGCCAGCAGCAGAATTAGCGGGAAAGGGGGCGAGACCCAGTACTTC. Translating gives CASSRISGKGGETQYF.

This chain connects TRBV11-3 to TRBJ2-3, with TRBD1 matching over 7 bases. V trimming: 5 bases; J trimming: 2 bases; junction bases outside the gene matches: 7. There are 15 residues in the CDR3. Germline V gene data show CDR1 as SGHNT and CDR2 as YENEEA. Written as DNA, the CDR3 is TGTGCCAGCAGCCACGGGACAGAATTCACAGATACGCAGTATTTT. It yields the protein CASSHGTEFTDTQYF.

This clonotype was seen ten or more times. J is TRBJ1-2 and V is TRBV12-3 or TRBV12-4; 11 positions agree with TRBD1. The ends lost 0 bases at V and 3 bases at J; junction bases unmatched: 3. The CDR3 is 16 amino acids. For the CDR3, the DNA is TGTGCCAGCAGTTTAGCGGGACAGGGGGGATACTATGGCTACACCTTC. This codes for CASSLAGQGGYYGYTF.

Note on this clonotype: One junction end disagrees with the germline gene, perhaps due to a read error. This rearrangement joins TRBV7-7 to TRBJ2-5; 7 bases agree with TRBD2. Looked up from germline, CDR1 is SSHAT and CDR2 is FNYEAQ (reference sequence). The CDR3 covers 14 residues. CDR3 residues: CASSRLGLQETQYF. CDR3 DNA sequence: TGTGCTAGCAGCCGACTGGGACTACAAGAGACCCAGTACTTC.

This clonotype was counted ten times or more. This chain links TRBV7-6 with TRBJ1-1; D remains unclear. Germline CDR1 is SGHVS and CDR2 is FNYEAQ. The length of the CDR3 is 13 residues. Trimming pared 5 bases from V and 2 bases from J, leaving 9 bases between. CDR3 DNA sequence: TGTGCCAGCAGCATTGACACCAACACTGAAGCTTTCTTT. Translating it yields CASSIDTNTEAFF.

This clonotype was seen ten or more times. CDR3 sequence (DNA): TGTGCCAGCGGGGGGCTCCAGGGGACAATCTACAATGAGCAGTTCTTC. Its translation: CASGGLQGTIYNEQFF. This chain uses TRBV12-3 or TRBV12-4 with TRBJ2-1; D is perhaps TRBD1 or TRBD2 (6 bases each). The V end lost 8 bases, the J end lost 3 bases, and 20 bases lay between the germline ends. The CDR3 length is 16 residues.

In its sample, this clonotype was seen a few times. The chain recombines TRBV19 with TRBJ2-7; 11 bases are shared with TRBD1. Losses at the gene ends were 11 bases for V and 2 bases for J; bases not matched to a gene: 2. Germline V gene lookup returns CDR1 LNHDA and CDR2 SQIVND (reference sequence). The CDR3 spans 12 residues. Here the CDR3 reads CASGQGAYEQYF. For the CDR3, the DNA is TGTGCCTCGGGACAGGGGGCCTACGAGCAGTACTTC.

CDR3 DNA: TGTGCCAGCAGCCCCCCCGGGGGGATCTACAATGAGCAGTTCTTC. Translating it yields CASSPPGGIYNEQFF. The J gene is TRBJ2-1, the V gene TRBV9; 7 bases align to TRBD2. This CDR3 has 15 amino acids. Germline lookup yields CDR1 SGDLS and CDR2 YYNGEE. The V and J ends lost 4 bases and 3 bases, in that order; junction bases with no gene match: 7.

This clonotype showed up just a few times. This chain connects TRBV20-1 to TRBJ1-2; TRBD1 might be the D (6 bases). V gave up 4 bases and J gave up 6 bases, with 15 bases separating them. Germline CDR1 DFQATT, CDR2 SNEGSKA (reference sequence). The CDR3 totals 13 residues. The CDR3 loop is CSAISQGIHGYTF. The CDR3 region has the DNA TGCAGTGCTATTTCACAGGGAATCCATGGCTACACCTTC.

This clonotype has a count of ten or more. The chain links TRBV20-1 to TRBJ2-5; TRBD1 matches at 7 bases. The CDR3 is 13 amino acids. The germline V gene has CDR1 DFQATT and CDR2 SNEGSKA (reference sequence). Trimming removed 4 bases from V and 6 bases from J; junction bases left unmatched: 8. CDR3 region: CSAMTGLEKTQYF. The CDR3 region has the DNA TGCAGTGCTATGACAGGGTTAGAAAAGACCCAGTACTTC.